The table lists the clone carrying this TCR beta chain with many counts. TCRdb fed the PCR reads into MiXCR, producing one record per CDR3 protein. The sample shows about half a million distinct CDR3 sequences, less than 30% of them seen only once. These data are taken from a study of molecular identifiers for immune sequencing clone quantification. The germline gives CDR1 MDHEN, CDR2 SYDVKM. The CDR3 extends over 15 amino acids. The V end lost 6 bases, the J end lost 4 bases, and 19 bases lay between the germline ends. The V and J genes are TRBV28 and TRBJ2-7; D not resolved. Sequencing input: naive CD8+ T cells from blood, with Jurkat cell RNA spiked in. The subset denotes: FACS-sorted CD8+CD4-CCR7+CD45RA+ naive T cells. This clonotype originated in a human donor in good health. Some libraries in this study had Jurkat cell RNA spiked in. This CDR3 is CASSPRGLTDYEQYF. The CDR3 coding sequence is TGTGCCAGCAGCCCTCGCGGCCTAACAGATTACGAGCAGTACTTC.